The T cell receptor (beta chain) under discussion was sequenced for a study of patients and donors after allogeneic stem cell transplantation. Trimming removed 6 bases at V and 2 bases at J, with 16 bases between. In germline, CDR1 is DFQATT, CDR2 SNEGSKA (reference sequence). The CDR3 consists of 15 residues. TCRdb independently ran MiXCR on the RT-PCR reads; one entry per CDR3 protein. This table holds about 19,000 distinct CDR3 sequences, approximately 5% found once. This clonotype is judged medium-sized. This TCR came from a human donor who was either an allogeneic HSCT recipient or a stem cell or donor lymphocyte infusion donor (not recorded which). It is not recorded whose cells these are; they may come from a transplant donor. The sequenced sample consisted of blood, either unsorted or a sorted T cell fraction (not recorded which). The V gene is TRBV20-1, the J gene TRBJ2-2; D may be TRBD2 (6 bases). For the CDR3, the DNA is TGCAGTGCCACATCCGGGAGTTTAAACACCGGGGAGCTGTTTTTT. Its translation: CSATSGSLNTGELFF.